This is a list of T cell receptor beta chains from one sample in a study of blood T cell repertoires in COVID-19. Profiling relied on immunoSEQ multiplex PCR, and the TCRdb table lists in-frame clones only, not all of them. The sample records 450,000 or so clones, 89% being singletons. Sequencing was done on a sample of peripheral blood. Every receptor here comes from a man aged 18 to 30 with COVID-19, enrolled during active disease. CDR3s include the opening cysteine and the closing phenylalanine or tryptophan. D genes are given only for firm matches. Not every row has a clone size; where given, it reads once, few, many or a size class.

V	size	D	J	DNA	CDR3
TRBV4-2	-	-	TRBJ2-5	TGTGCCAGCAGCCAGCGCCAAGGGGGCGGGGGGGAGACCCAGTACTTC	CASSQRQGGGGETQYF
TRBV7-9	-	-	TRBJ2-5	TGTGCCAGCAGCTATGGACAGGGAGGGCAAGAGACCCAGTACTTC	CASSYGQGGQETQYF
TRBV4-1	-	-	TRBJ2-1	TGCGCCAGCGGGGGGAGTGGTAACAATGAGCAGTTCTTC	CASGGSGNNEQFF
TRBV2	-	-	TRBJ1-2	TGTGCCAGCAGCGTACAGGGAGACTATGGCTACACCTTC	CASSVQGDYGYTF
TRBV5-1	-	-	TRBJ2-7	TGCGCCAGCAGCTTGGTTTCGCTGTCCGGGTACGAGCAGTACTTC	CASSLVSLSGYEQYF
TRBV7-9	once	TRBD2	TRBJ2-4	TGTGCCAGCAGCTTAGCCCCAGCGGGAGTGGCCAAAAACATTCAGTACTTC	CASSLAPAGVAKNIQYF
TRBV6-6	-	TRBD1	TRBJ1-2	TGTGCCAGCAGCCCCGGGACAGCATTAAACTATGGCTACACCTTC	CASSPGTALNYGYTF
TRBV3-1/TRBV3-2	-	TRBD1	TRBJ2-2	TGTGCCACGATTCAGACAGGGACAGGGGCCGCCGGGGAGCTGTTTTTT	CATIQTGTGAAGELFF
TRBV6-5	-	-	TRBJ1-6	TGTGCCAGCAGTCCCATCGGGGGACTTAATTCACCCCTCCACTTT	CASSPIGGLNSPLHF
TRBV3-1/TRBV3-2	-	TRBD1	TRBJ2-7	TGTGCCAGCAGCCCAAGACGACAGGGGTTCGAGCAGTACTTC	CASSPRRQGFEQYF
TRBV3-1/TRBV3-2	once	TRBD2	TRBJ2-1	TGTGCCAGCAGCCAAGTTACTAGCGGGGCCTACAATGAGCAGTTCTTC	CASSQVTSGAYNEQFF
TRBV10-3	-	TRBD2	TRBJ2-7	TGTGCCATCGGCCCCGGGACTAGCGGGGGAAGGAGCTCCTACGAGCAGTACTTC	CAIGPGTSGGRSSYEQYF
TRBV12-3/TRBV12-4	-	-	TRBJ1-2	TGTGCCAGCAGTTCGGGGGAGCGCTATGGCTACACCTTC	CASSSGERYGYTF
TRBV14	-	-	TRBJ2-5	TGTGCCAGCAGCCTCGGCTGGGGCCCACAAGAGACCCAGTACTTC	CASSLGWGPQETQYF
TRBV5-1	-	TRBD1	TRBJ2-2	TGCGCCAGCAGTCTGGGACAGTCGAACACCGGGGAGCTGTTTTTT	CASSLGQSNTGELFF
TRBV11-2	-	-	TRBJ2-1	TGTGCCAGCAGCTTAGATTCGGGGGAGTGGTACAATGAGCAGTTCTTC	CASSLDSGEWYNEQFF
TRBV3-1/TRBV3-2	once	-	TRBJ2-1	TGTGCCAGCAGCCAACAGGGTGTGCATGAGCAGTTCTTC	CASSQQGVHEQFF
TRBV9	-	-	TRBJ2-3	TGTGCCAGCTCACAAGGGGGTTGGACAGATACGCAGTATTTT	CASSQGGWTDTQYF
TRBV7-2	-	-	TRBJ2-5	TGTGCCAGCAGCCCGGACTCGGGAGTAAGAAAAGAGACCCAGTACTTC	CASSPDSGVRKETQYF
TRBV25-1	-	TRBD2	TRBJ2-3	TGTGCCAGCGCCAGTGTCCGGACTAGCGGGACCACAGATACGCAGTATTTT	CASASVRTSGTTDTQYF
TRBV7-8	-	-	TRBJ1-5	TGTGCCAGCAGCTTAGCATCAGCGCTTGCGGCCCAGCATTTT	CASSLASALAAQHF